This TCR beta chain stems from a study of T cell responses to AZD1222 COVID-19 vaccine. Measured with immunoSEQ multiplex PCR; TCRdb has only the in-frame clones, and not every one. This sample has some 150,000 clones, with under 95% found just once. The clonotype originates from an adult in good health. The sample here was peripheral blood, taken on day 0 of MenACWY control vaccination.

The CDR3 nucleotides read TGTGCCATCAGTGAGTCAGGGACAGGGATTAATGGCTACACCTTC. It encodes CAISESGTGINGYTF. The rearrangement links TRBV10-3 to TRBJ1-2; TRBD1 agrees at 9 bases. CDR1 ENHRY and CDR2 SYGVKD come from the germline V gene. V was clipped by 0 bases and J by 6 bases; unmatched bases: 5. The CDR3 consists of 15 residues.